This T cell receptor beta chain is from a study of Tregs in tolerant kidney transplant recipients (dated 2019 in TCRdb). Regarding the complete study: Before combined kidney and bone marrow transplantation, this study identified donor-specific regulatory T cells using TCRbeta sequencing and then followed those same cells after transplant. TCRbeta repertoire sequencing was used in a few healthy controls to compare several ways of expanding Tregs specific for an allogeneic donor. Results and caveats for the whole study, not just this receptor: Although technical replication error seemed to be minimal, the question of biological reproducibility was not addressed directly. The most biologically relevant and donor-specific TCRbeta repertoire appeared to be identified by expanding Tregs with activated donor B cells. Because only a small number of patients were included, the study had limitations, and the results will need to be validated in larger populations as well as under other immunosuppression protocols.

Unstimulated Tregs (CD4+CD25+CD127-), CD4+ non-Tregs (CD4+CD25-), CD4 and CD8 cells were FACS-sorted from thawed PBMCs. Healthy control blood was obtained either as purchased buffy coats or from healthy volunteers. Healthy control blood was processed by Ficoll density gradient to PBMCs and cryopreserved; patient PBMCs were collected before and after transplant. The germline ends are 10 bases apart after V is trimmed by 0 bases and J by 5 bases. CDR1 and CDR2 are drawn from the germline V gene: ENHRY, SYGVKD. The CDR3, from cysteine to phenylalanine, totals 15 residues. The retained sequence is limited to the CDR3, 45 bases, with the frame set at the first base. For TCRbeta CDR3 sequencing, genomic DNA from the sorted cells was extracted using the QIAGEN DNeasy Blood and Tissue Kit. High-throughput TCRbeta CDR3 sequencing was carried out commercially through immunoSEQ, with PCR amplification with bias correction and internal controls included. Turning to the authors' computational methods: Unique productive TCRbeta sequences were defined by CDR3 nucleotide sequence where primers matched, and otherwise by CDR3 amino acid sequence together with Vbeta and Jbeta genes. Sorting error was corrected by removing sequences shared between sorted populations at a frequency ratio of 2:1 or less, and the remaining shared sequences were assigned to the higher population. Donor-reactive sequences were defined as at least 5-fold expanded in CFSE-low cells versus unstimulated cells, with frequency of at least 0.01% in CFSE-low cells. Repertoire divergence was quantified by Jensen-Shannon divergence calculated from the top 100 TCRbeta sequences ranked by frequency. When a sample had multiple sequencing runs, each run was corrected for sorting error separately and the runs were then pooled. TCRdb limited this immuneACCESS table to in-frame rearrangements with V and J called. A share of clones is missing; checked studies link under half to unresolved V genes, and the rest is unexplained. V, J and clone size derive from that table, while D and trimming were established from the DNA sequence. The sample data list roughly 120,000 clones, and around 91% of these were observed just once. Approximately 0.54% of the sample is in the top ten clones.

A word on this clone: It lacks a known antigen. Base qualities were left out, and no much larger clone turns up one base away.

The TCR was taken from a human donor in good health. The chain was built from TRBV10-3 and TRBJ1-4, with no confidently assigned D gene. The specimen sequenced was CD4+ T cells from blood. The CDR3 protein is CAISESGRINEKLFF. In nucleotides, the sequence is TGTGCCATCAGTGAGTCCGGGAGGATAAATGAAAAACTGTTTTTT.